This T cell receptor (beta chain) was identified during a study of blood T cell repertoires in COVID-19. Study background: Italy, Spain and the United States were the sources of the convalescent and acute COVID-19 samples. Sample material is recorded as cDNA or gDNA derived from T cells, B-cell-depleted T cells, or PBMCs.

Authors' data handling: Reference gene primer amplification yielded estimated nucleated cell counts. Measured with immunoSEQ multiplex PCR; TCRdb has only the in-frame clones, and not every one. V and J calls and clone size are copied from that table; D and trimming were computed from the DNA. The data hold hundreds of thousands of clones, with 75% to 85% observed a single time. The clonotype comes from a man aged 45-60 years with active or convalescent COVID-19. Material for sequencing was peripheral blood.

The CDR3 DNA is TGTGCCAGCAGCTTAATGCTAGCGGGCACAGATACGCAGTATTTT. Translating gives CASSLMLAGTDTQYF. J is TRBJ2-3 and V is TRBV11-2, with 7 bases lining up with TRBD2. There are 15 residues in the CDR3. The V and J ends lost 2 bases and 1 base, in that order; junction bases with no gene match: 3. CDR1 is SGHAT, CDR2 FQNNGV, per germline.